This T cell receptor (beta chain) was captured in a study of technical replicates of blood from four donors. CDR1 and CDR2 (germline): KGHSH, LQKENI. This CDR3 spans 15 amino acids. With V trimmed by 2 bases and J by 6 bases, 9 bases remained unmatched. Libraries were prepared by immunoSEQ multiplex PCR; TCRdb keeps only in-frame clonotypes and omits some of them. The table records about 84,000 clones, approximately 97% of them present only once. The chain combines TRBV18 with TRBJ2-7, with 8 bases identical to TRBD1. The clonotype originates from a human donor in good health. The specimen was T cells isolated from PBMCs. DNA for the CDR3: TGTGCCAGCTCACCATTCGGACAGGGTCGGGGCGAGCAGTACTTC. Translation: CASSPFGQGRGEQYF.